Given below is one T cell receptor (beta chain) in context. Generated by immunoSEQ multiplex PCR, the TCRdb table keeps only in-frame clones and is missing some. Of roughly 56,000 clones listed, 65% to 85% are singletons. This record belongs to a study of OX40 agonist ivuxolimab in advanced cancers. With autoimmune disease history or systemic immunosuppression, patients were excluded. The study sampled blood at baseline, cycle 4 day 1, and cycle 7 day 1. Sequencing was performed on CD4+ or CD8+ T cells sorted from blood, taken in a trial of the OX40 agonist ivuxolimab. The clonotype was recovered from an adult with an advanced solid tumor such as melanoma, head and neck, liver or kidney cancer.

The CDR3 reads CASANRGGNEQFF. CDR3 sequence (DNA): TGTGCTAGTGCAAACAGGGGGGGCAATGAGCAGTTCTTC. This chain uses TRBV12-5 with TRBJ2-1, with D possibly matching TRBD1 (8 bases). CDR1 and CDR2 from the germline V gene are LGHNT and FRNRAP. The CDR3 sequence is 13 residues long. V lost 7 bases and J lost 6, with 13 bases in between.